The clone carrying this TCR beta chain has a count of ten or more. The antigen is undetermined. The sample originates from a study of response to subunit inactivated influenza vaccine. The study, taken as a whole, reports: Each seasonal influenza vaccination, the authors suggested, recruits few new T cells.

TCRdb fed the RT-PCR reads into MiXCR, producing one record per CDR3 protein. The data show around 470,000 distinct CDR3 sequences, around 7.7% seen once. J lost 0 bases, V lost 5 bases, and 4 bases had no gene match. CDR3 size: 15 residues. The receptor was derived from a man between 50 and 69 years old who received an inactivated influenza vaccine. This chain joins TRBV12-3 or TRBV12-4 and TRBJ2-1, with 7 bases matching TRBD1. Sequences were derived from PBMCs from blood, sampled 23 months after vaccination. In nucleotides, the CDR3 is TGTGCCAGCAGTCCCGAGGGGGCCTCCTACAATGAGCAGTTCTTC. It specifies CASSPEGASYNEQFF.